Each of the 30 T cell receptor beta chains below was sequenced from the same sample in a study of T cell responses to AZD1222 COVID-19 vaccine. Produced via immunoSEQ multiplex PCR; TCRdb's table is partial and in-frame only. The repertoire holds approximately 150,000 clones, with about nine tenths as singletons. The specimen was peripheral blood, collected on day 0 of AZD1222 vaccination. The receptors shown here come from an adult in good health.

CDR3 sequence (DNA): TGTGCCAGTAGTATCAGGTACAGGGAGAACACTGAAGCTTTCTTT. As protein: CASSIRYRENTEAFF. The rearrangement links TRBV19 to TRBJ1-1, with D perhaps matching TRBD1 (6 bases). The CDR3 has 15 amino acids. The V gene's germline CDR1 is LNHDA and CDR2 SQIVND (reference sequence). Trimming shortened V by 3 bases and J by 1 base, and 12 bases separated the two germline ends.

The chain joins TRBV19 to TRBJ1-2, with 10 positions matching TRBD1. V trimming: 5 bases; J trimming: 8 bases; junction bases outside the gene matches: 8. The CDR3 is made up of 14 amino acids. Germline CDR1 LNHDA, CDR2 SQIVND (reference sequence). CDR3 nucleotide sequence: TGTGCCAGTAGTCCCTCATCGACAGGGGGCGGCTACACCTTC. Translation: CASSPSSTGGGYTF.

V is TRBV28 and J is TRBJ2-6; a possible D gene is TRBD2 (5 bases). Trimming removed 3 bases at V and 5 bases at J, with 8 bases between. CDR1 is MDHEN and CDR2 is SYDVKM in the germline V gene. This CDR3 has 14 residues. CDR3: CASSLSGRANVLTF. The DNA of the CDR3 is TGTGCCAGCAGTTTGAGCGGCAGGGCCAACGTCCTGACTTTC.

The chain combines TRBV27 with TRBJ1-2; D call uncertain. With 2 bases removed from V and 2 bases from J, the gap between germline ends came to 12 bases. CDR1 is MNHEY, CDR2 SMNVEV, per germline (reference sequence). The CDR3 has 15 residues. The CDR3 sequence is CASSLDGRLNYGYTF. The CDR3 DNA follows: TGTGCCAGCAGTTTAGACGGCAGGCTAAACTATGGCTACACCTTC.

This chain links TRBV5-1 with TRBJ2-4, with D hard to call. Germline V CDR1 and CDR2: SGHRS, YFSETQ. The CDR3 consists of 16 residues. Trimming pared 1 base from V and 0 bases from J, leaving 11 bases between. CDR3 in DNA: TGCGCCAGCAGCTTGAGTCGAATTCTAGCCAAAAACATTCAGTACTTC. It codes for CASSLSRILAKNIQYF.

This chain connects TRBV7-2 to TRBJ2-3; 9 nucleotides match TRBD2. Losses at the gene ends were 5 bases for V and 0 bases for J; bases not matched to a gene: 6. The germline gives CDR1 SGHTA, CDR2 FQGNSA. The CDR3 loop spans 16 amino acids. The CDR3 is CASSPLAGPSTDTQYF. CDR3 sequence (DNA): TGTGCCAGCAGCCCCCTAGCGGGACCTAGCACAGATACGCAGTATTTT. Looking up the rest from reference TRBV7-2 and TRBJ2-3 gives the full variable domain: GAGVSQSPSNKVTEKGKDVELRCDPISGHTALYWYRQSLGQGLEFLIYFQGNSAPDKSGLPSDRFSAERTGGSVSTLTIQRTQQEDSAVYLCASSPLAGPSTDTQYFGPGTRLTVL.

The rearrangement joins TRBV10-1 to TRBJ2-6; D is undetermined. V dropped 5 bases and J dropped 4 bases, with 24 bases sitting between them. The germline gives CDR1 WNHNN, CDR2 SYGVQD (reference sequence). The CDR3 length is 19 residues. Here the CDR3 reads CASSQTGPDHIKGANVLTF. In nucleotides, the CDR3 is TGCGCCAGCAGTCAAACCGGGCCAGACCACATAAAAGGGGCCAACGTCCTGACTTTC.

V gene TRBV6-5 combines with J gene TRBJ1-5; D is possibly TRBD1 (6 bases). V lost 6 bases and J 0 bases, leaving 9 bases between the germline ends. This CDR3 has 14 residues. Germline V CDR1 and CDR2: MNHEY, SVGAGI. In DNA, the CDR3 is TGTGCCAGCAGGAAACAGGGTAGCAATCAGCCCCAGCATTTT. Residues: CASRKQGSNQPQHF.

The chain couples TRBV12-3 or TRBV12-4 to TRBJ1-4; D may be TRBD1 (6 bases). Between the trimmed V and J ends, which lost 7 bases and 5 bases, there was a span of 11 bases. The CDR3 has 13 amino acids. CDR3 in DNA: TGTGCCAGCACCAAGGACAGCAATGAAAAACTGTTTTTT. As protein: CASTKDSNEKLFF.

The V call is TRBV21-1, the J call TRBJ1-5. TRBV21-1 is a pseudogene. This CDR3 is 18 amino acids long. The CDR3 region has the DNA TGTGCCAGCAGCAAAGCGAGGTCGGGAGCTAATAGCAATCAGCCCCAGCATTTT. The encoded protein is CASSKARSGANSNQPQHF.

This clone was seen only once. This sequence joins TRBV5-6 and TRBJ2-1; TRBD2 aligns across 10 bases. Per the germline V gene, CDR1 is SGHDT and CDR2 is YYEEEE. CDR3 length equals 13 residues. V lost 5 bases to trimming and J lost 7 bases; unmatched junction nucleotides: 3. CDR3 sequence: CASSSSGGNEQFF. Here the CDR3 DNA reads TGTGCCAGCAGTTCTAGCGGGGGTAATGAGCAGTTCTTC.

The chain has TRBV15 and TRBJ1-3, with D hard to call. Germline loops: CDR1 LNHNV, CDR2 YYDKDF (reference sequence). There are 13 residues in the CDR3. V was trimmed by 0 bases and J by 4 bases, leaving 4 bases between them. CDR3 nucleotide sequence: TGTGCCACCAGCAGAGATCCCGGAAACACCATATATTTT. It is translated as CATSRDPGNTIYF.

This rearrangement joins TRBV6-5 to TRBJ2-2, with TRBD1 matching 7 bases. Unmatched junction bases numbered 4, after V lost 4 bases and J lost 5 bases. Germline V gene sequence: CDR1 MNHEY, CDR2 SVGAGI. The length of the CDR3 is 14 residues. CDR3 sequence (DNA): TGTGCCAGCAGTTTGGACAGGATGACCGGGGAGCTGTTTTTT. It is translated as CASSLDRMTGELFF.

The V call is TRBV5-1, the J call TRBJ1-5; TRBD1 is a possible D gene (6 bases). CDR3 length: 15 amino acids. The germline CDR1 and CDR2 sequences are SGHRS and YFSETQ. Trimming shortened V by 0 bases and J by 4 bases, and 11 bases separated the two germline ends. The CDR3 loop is CASSLGGGRNQPQHF. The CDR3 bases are TGCGCCAGCAGCTTGGGCGGGGGGCGGAATCAGCCCCAGCATTTT.

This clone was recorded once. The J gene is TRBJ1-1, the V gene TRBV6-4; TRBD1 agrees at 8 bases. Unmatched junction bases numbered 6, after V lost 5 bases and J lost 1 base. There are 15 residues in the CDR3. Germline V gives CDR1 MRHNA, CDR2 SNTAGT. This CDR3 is CASSPQGGENTEAFF. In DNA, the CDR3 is TGTGCCAGCAGTCCACAGGGGGGGGAGAACACTGAAGCTTTCTTT.

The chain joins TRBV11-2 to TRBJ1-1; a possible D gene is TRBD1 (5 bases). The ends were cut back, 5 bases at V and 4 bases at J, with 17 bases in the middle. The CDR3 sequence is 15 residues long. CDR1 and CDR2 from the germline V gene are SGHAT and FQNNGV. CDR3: CASSLLGARGTEAFF. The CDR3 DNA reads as TGTGCCAGCAGCCTCCTAGGGGCGCGGGGCACTGAAGCTTTCTTT.

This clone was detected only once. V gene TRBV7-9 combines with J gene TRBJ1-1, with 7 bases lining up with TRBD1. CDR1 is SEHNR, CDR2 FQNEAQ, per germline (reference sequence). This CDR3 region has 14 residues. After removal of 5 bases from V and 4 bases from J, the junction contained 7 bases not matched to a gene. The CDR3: CASSRGAGGTEAFF. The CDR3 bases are TGTGCCAGCAGCCGCGGGGCAGGGGGCACTGAAGCTTTCTTT.

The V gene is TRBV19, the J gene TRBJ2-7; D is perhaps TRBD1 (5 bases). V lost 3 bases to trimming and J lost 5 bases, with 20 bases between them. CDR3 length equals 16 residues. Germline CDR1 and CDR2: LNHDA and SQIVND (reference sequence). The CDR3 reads CASSMTEGHLPNEQYF. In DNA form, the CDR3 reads TGTGCCAGTAGTATGACAGAAGGACATCTACCCAACGAGCAGTACTTC.

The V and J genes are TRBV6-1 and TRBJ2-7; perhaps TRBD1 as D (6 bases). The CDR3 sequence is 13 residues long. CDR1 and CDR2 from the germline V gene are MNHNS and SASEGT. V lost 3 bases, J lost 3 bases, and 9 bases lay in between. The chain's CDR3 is CASSDMTGYEQYF. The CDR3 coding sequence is TGTGCCAGCAGTGATATGACAGGCTACGAGCAGTACTTC.

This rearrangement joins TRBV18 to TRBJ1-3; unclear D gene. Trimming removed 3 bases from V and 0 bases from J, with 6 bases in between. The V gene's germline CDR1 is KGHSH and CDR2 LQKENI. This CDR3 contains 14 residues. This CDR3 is CASSPEGSGNTIYF. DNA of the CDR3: TGTGCCAGCTCACCCGAAGGCTCTGGAAACACCATATATTTT.

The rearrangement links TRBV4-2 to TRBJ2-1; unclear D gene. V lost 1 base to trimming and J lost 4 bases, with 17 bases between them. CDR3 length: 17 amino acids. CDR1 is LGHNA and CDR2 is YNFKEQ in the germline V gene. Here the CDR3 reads CASSQGNFTYLYNEQFF. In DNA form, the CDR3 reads TGTGCCAGCAGCCAAGGGAACTTCACGTACCTTTACAATGAGCAGTTCTTC.

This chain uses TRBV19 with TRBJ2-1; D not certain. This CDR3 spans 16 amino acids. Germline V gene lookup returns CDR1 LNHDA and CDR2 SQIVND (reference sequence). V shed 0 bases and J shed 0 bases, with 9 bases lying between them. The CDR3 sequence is CASSIEGFSSYNEQFF. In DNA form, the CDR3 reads TGTGCCAGTAGTATAGAGGGTTTTAGCTCCTACAATGAGCAGTTCTTC.

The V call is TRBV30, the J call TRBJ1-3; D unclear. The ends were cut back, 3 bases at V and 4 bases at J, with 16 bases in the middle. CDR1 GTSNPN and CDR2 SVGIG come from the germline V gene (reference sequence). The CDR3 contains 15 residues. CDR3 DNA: TGTGCCTGGAGAAACCGGTGGCAGGTCGGAAACACCATATATTTT. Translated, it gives CAWRNRWQVGNTIYF.

CDR3 DNA sequence: TGTGCCAGCAGTGAGGGGGGAGGTGGCTACACCTTC. It is translated as CASSEGGGGYTF. The rearrangement uses TRBV27 and TRBJ1-2, with D possibly matching TRBD1 (6 bases). The CDR3 runs 12 residues. V was trimmed by 5 bases and J by 7 bases, leaving 11 bases between them. Germline lookup yields CDR1 MNHEY and CDR2 SMNVEV (reference sequence).

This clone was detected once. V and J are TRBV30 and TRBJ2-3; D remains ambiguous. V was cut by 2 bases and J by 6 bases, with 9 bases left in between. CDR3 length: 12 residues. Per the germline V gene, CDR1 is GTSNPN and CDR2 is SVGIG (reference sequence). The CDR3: CAWSPSWDTQYF. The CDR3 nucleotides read TGTGCCTGGAGTCCCTCGTGGGATACGCAGTATTTT.

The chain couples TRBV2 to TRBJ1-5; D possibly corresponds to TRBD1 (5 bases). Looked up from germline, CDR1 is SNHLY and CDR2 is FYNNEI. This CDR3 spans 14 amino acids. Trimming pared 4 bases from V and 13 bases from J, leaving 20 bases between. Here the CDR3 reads CASSAGREESDQHF. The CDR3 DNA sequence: TGTGCCAGCAGTGCCGGCAGGGAGGAATCCGATCAGCATTTT.

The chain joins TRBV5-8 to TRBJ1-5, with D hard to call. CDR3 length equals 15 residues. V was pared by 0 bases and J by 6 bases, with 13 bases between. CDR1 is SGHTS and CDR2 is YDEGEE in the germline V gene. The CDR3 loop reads CASSLVANRGQPQHF. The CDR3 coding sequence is TGTGCCAGCAGCTTGGTAGCAAACCGGGGTCAGCCCCAGCATTTT.

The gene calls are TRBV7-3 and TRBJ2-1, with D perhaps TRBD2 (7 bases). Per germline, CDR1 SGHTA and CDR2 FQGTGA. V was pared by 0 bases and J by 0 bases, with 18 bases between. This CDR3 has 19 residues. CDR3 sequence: CASSLTPKGEGRSYNEQFF. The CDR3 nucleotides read TGTGCCAGCAGCTTAACCCCGAAGGGGGAGGGCCGCTCCTACAATGAGCAGTTCTTC.

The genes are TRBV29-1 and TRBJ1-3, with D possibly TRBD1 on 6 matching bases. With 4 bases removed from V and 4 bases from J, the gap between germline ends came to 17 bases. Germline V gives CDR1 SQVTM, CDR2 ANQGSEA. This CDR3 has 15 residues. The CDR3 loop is CSVGTGGPAGNTIYF. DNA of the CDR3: TGCAGCGTTGGGACGGGGGGCCCGGCGGGAAACACCATATATTTT.

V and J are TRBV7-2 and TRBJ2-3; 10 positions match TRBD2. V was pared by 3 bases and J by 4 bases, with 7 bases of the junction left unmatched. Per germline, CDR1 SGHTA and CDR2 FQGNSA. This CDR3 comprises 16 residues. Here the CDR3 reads CASSFGLAGASDTQYF. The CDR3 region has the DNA TGTGCCAGCAGCTTTGGGCTAGCGGGAGCATCAGATACGCAGTATTTT.